Below are 25 T cell receptor beta chains sequenced from a single sample in a study of cytomegalovirus exposure and HLA in healthy donors. 60 Vbeta and 13 Jbeta primers were used in PCR. Clones were read by immunoSEQ multiplex PCR, and TCRdb kept only the in-frame ones, dropping some. This sample's clone table lists under 150,000 clones. The sequenced sample consisted of PBMCs. The receptors derive from a woman aged 35 to 49 in good health and CMV-seronegative.

V usage is TRBV25-1 and J usage is TRBJ2-3; D unresolved. This CDR3 spans 15 amino acids. CDR1 is MGHDK and CDR2 is SYGVNS in the germline V gene. Trimming shortened V by 3 bases and J by 6 bases, and 16 bases separated the two germline ends. The CDR3 DNA reads as TGTGCCAGCAGTGACCGTACAACCGCCGGGGATACGCAGTATTTT. Translation: CASSDRTTAGDTQYF.

The chain uses TRBV5-8 and TRBJ1-2; possible D gene TRBD1, 5 bases. The CDR3 is 14 amino acids. Germline CDR1 reads SGHTS; CDR2 reads YDEGEE. The ends were cut back, 0 bases at V and 6 bases at J, with 12 bases in the middle. For the CDR3, the DNA is TGTGCCAGCAGCTTGGCCCGGGGGTTTGATGGCTACACCTTC. Translating it yields CASSLARGFDGYTF.

The chain has TRBV7-6 and TRBJ2-3, with 13 bases matching TRBD2. The CDR3 extends over 20 amino acids. V lost 4 bases and J lost 0; bases outside the gene matches: 13. Germline lookup yields CDR1 SGHVS and CDR2 FNYEAQ. CDR3 in amino acids: CASSSGRRTSGGASTDTQYF. DNA for the CDR3: TGTGCCAGCAGCTCCGGACGGAGGACTAGCGGGGGTGCTAGCACAGATACGCAGTATTTT. The entire variable domain, with the rest obtained from reference TRBV7-6 and TRBJ2-3, is as follows: GAGVSQSPRYKVTKRGQDVALRCDPISGHVSLYWYRQALGQGPEFLTYFNYEAQQDKSGLPNDRFSAERPEGSISTLTIQRTEQRDSAMYRCASSSGRRTSGGASTDTQYFGPGTRLTVL.

This chain joins TRBV7-2 and TRBJ2-2; weak D call: TRBD1 (5 bases). The germline gives CDR1 SGHTA, CDR2 FQGNSA. This CDR3 contains 14 residues. Between the trimmed V and J ends, which lost 5 bases and 2 bases, there was a span of 9 bases. CDR3 sequence (DNA): TGTGCCAGCAGCCCTCAGGGAAACACCGGGGAGCTGTTTTTT. Amino acid sequence: CASSPQGNTGELFF.

Here the CDR3 DNA reads TGCGCCAGCAGCCAAACAGGTTCTACGCAGTATTTT. The encoded protein is CASSQTGSTQYF. V usage is TRBV5-1 and J usage is TRBJ2-3, with D perhaps matching TRBD1 (5 bases). Trimming pared 4 bases from V and 8 bases from J, leaving 11 bases between. The CDR3 runs to 12 residues. Germline CDR1 is SGHRS and CDR2 is YFSETQ.

The genes are TRBV7-2 and TRBJ2-2; possible D gene TRBD2, 6 bases. Germline V CDR1 and CDR2: SGHTA, FQGNSA. The CDR3 spans 16 residues. The V end lost 5 bases, the J end lost 5 bases, and 18 bases lay between the germline ends. The CDR3 region has the DNA TGTGCCAGCAGCCCCTTGAAACTAGCCGGAACCGGGGAGCTGTTTTTT. It yields the protein CASSPLKLAGTGELFF.

V usage is TRBV5-1 and J usage is TRBJ2-5, with a possible D match to TRBD2 (6 bases). The germline V gene has CDR1 SGHRS and CDR2 YFSETQ. V was cut by 0 bases and J by 4 bases, with 10 bases left in between. The CDR3 is made up of 14 amino acids. CDR3: CASSLVAGRETQYF. In DNA, the CDR3 is TGCGCCAGCAGCTTGGTCGCGGGACGAGAGACCCAGTACTTC. Full variable domain (rest looked up from reference TRBV5-1 and TRBJ2-5): KAGVTQTPRYLIKTRGQQVTLSCSPISGHRSVSWYQQTPGQGLQFLFEYFSETQRNKGNFPGRFSGRQFSNSRSEMNVSTLELGDSALYLCASSLVAGRETQYFGPGTRLLVL.

V and J are TRBV10-3 and TRBJ1-1; 9 bases fit TRBD1. CDR3 length equals 15 residues. Losses at the gene ends were 6 bases for V and 3 bases for J; bases not matched to a gene: 8. Germline lookup yields CDR1 ENHRY and CDR2 SYGVKD. The CDR3 here is CAIRGGQGKDTEAFF. The CDR3 nucleotides are TGTGCCATCAGGGGGGGACAGGGAAAGGACACTGAAGCTTTCTTT.

The genes are TRBV2 and TRBJ2-3; 10 bases align to TRBD2. Germline lookup yields CDR1 SNHLY and CDR2 FYNNEI. The CDR3 is 16 amino acids. The V and J ends lost 4 bases and 1 base, in that order; junction bases with no gene match: 5. The CDR3 reads CASSGSGLAGTDTQYF. CDR3 DNA sequence: TGTGCCAGCAGTGGTAGCGGACTAGCGGGCACAGATACGCAGTATTTT. Full variable domain (outside the CDR3, taken from reference TRBV2 and TRBJ2-3): EPEVTQTPSHQVTQMGQEVILRCVPISNHLYFYWYRQILGQKVEFLVSFYNNEISEKSEIFDDQFSVERPDGSNFTLKIRSTKLEDSAMYFCASSGSGLAGTDTQYFGPGTRLTVL.

The gene calls are TRBV6-1 and TRBJ1-4; D gene unclear. Germline CDR1 reads MNHNS; CDR2 reads SASEGT. With 3 bases removed from V and 5 bases from J, the gap between germline ends came to 16 bases. The CDR3 spans 16 residues. The CDR3 region has the DNA TGTGCCAGCAGTGACCCCTTGCAGGTGGCGAATGAAAAACTGTTTTTT. Translated: CASSDPLQVANEKLFF.

This rearrangement joins TRBV7-9 to TRBJ2-5; D might be TRBD2 (6 bases). Per germline, CDR1 SEHNR and CDR2 FQNEAQ (reference sequence). The CDR3 spans 12 residues. Trimming shortened V by 5 bases and J by 7 bases, and 11 bases separated the two germline ends. The CDR3 DNA sequence: TGTGCCAGCAGCCCGACCGGGGGGACCCAGTACTTC. Translated, it gives CASSPTGGTQYF.

CDR3 coding DNA: TGTGCCAGTAGTCGGGCAGGGCCTACCTACGAGCAGTACTTC. Its protein product is CASSRAGPTYEQYF. The rearrangement joins TRBV19 to TRBJ2-7, with D maybe TRBD1 (5 bases). In germline, CDR1 is LNHDA, CDR2 SQIVND (reference sequence). The CDR3 sequence is 14 residues long. Trimming stripped 5 bases from V and 2 bases from J, with 13 bases between.

This chain joins TRBV5-6 and TRBJ1-2; unclear D gene. Germline CDR1 SGHDT, CDR2 YYEEEE. V lost 5 bases to trimming and J lost 6 bases, with 20 bases between them. This CDR3 contains 15 residues. DNA for the CDR3: TGTGCCAGCAGACTTGGGCCAGCTGAGTTGAATGGCTACACCTTC. Amino acid sequence: CASRLGPAELNGYTF.

The chain carries TRBV28 and TRBJ1-4; 7 nucleotides line up with TRBD1. Germline lookup yields CDR1 MDHEN and CDR2 SYDVKM. The CDR3 extends over 14 amino acids. With V trimmed by 6 bases and J by 2 bases, 3 bases remained unmatched. DNA for the CDR3: TGTGCCAGCAGGGAGACAGGGACTAATGAAAAACTGTTTTTT. Encoded protein: CASRETGTNEKLFF.

The J gene is TRBJ1-1, the V gene TRBV28, with D possibly TRBD1 on 6 matching bases. V was shortened by 1 base and J by 4 bases, with 7 bases between the two germline ends. The CDR3 covers 13 residues. From germline, CDR1 is MDHEN and CDR2 SYDVKM. CDR3 sequence (DNA): TGTGCCAGCAGTTTATACAGGGTCACTGAAGCTTTCTTT. Encoded protein: CASSLYRVTEAFF.

Written as DNA, the CDR3 is TGTGCCAGCACCCCCTGGCCGAGGGCACGATCCACTGAAGCTTTCTTT. Its translation: CASTPWPRARSTEAFF. The gene calls are TRBV28 and TRBJ1-1; the D is unclear. From germline, CDR1 is MDHEN and CDR2 SYDVKM. V lost 7 bases, J lost 4 bases, and 22 bases lay in between. The CDR3 covers 16 residues.

This sequence joins TRBV5-1 and TRBJ1-2; 9 bases fit TRBD1. Germline CDR1 and CDR2: SGHRS and YFSETQ. Germline trimming cut 4 bases from V and 7 bases from J; bases unmatched to any gene: 14. The CDR3 totals 16 residues. The CDR3: CASSEGQGNRGTGYTF. The CDR3 DNA follows: TGCGCCAGCAGCGAGGGACAGGGTAACCGAGGAACTGGCTACACCTTC.

On this clone: The identical CDR3 is also encoded by other nucleotide sequences in the sample. V gene TRBV11-3 combines with J gene TRBJ2-2; D is possibly TRBD1 (5 bases). Trimming stripped 1 base from V and 6 bases from J, with 9 bases between. The CDR3 is 14 residues long. The germline gives CDR1 SGHNT, CDR2 YENEEA. In DNA form, the CDR3 reads TGTGCCAGCAGCTTAGGTCAGGGCTCCGGGGAGCTGTTTTTT. It yields the protein CASSLGQGSGELFF. Full variable domain (missing parts from reference TRBV11-3 and TRBJ2-2): EAGVVQSPRYKIIEKKQPVAFWCNPISGHNTLYWYLQNLGQGPELLIRYENEEAVDDSQLPKDRFSAERLKGVDSTLKIQPAELGDSAVYLCASSLGQGSGELFFGEGSRLTVL.

This chain joins TRBV4-3 and TRBJ2-6; 8 nucleotides line up with TRBD1. The junction had 5 bases not matched to a gene; V was cut back by 1 base and J by 0 bases. CDR1 LGHNA and CDR2 YSLEER come from the germline V gene. The CDR3 loop spans 18 amino acids. For the CDR3, the DNA is TGCGCCAGCAGCCAAGGGACAGGGTACAACTCTGGGGCCAACGTCCTGACTTTC. This sequence encodes CASSQGTGYNSGANVLTF.

This sequence joins TRBV7-2 and TRBJ1-3; TRBD1 agrees at 8 bases. The germline gives CDR1 SGHTA, CDR2 FQGNSA. V trimming: 5 bases; J trimming: 0 bases; junction bases outside the gene matches: 6. The CDR3 has 16 amino acids. CDR3 sequence (DNA): TGTGCCAGCAGCACGCGGACAGGGATCTCTGGAAACACCATATATTTT. This codes for CASSTRTGISGNTIYF.

The rearrangement links TRBV19 to TRBJ1-5, with D uncertain. This CDR3 is 15 amino acids long. V dropped 7 bases and J dropped 1 base, with 14 bases sitting between them. Germline assignment: CDR1 LNHDA and CDR2 SQIVND (reference sequence). In DNA form, the CDR3 reads TGTGCCAGTATGACGAGCGGGTCAAGCAATCAGCCCCAGCATTTT. Its translation is CASMTSGSSNQPQHF.

The gene calls are TRBV2 and TRBJ2-5, with 10 bases fitting TRBD1. This CDR3 comprises 14 residues. V gave up 5 bases and J gave up 6 bases; unmatched junction bases: 6. Germline loops: CDR1 SNHLY, CDR2 FYNNEI. The DNA of the CDR3 is TGTGCCAGCAGTACCGGGACAGGGGAACAGACCCAGTACTTC. This translates into CASSTGTGEQTQYF.

The rearrangement uses TRBV29-1 and TRBJ2-7; D is uncertain. Germline values: CDR1 SQVTM, CDR2 ANQGSEA. CDR3 length equals 13 residues. The germline V and J ends were trimmed by 7 bases and 4 bases, with 17 bases remaining between them. For the CDR3, the DNA is TGCAGCGCCACCCCGGCAGGAACATACGAGCAGTACTTC. Its translation: CSATPAGTYEQYF.

This sequence joins TRBV5-8 and TRBJ2-3, with D tentatively TRBD1 (6 bases). V lost 4 bases, J lost 1 base, and 10 bases lay in between. In germline, CDR1 is SGHTS, CDR2 YDEGEE. This CDR3 is 14 amino acids long. The chain's CDR3 is CASSIRQGTDTQYF. DNA for the CDR3: TGTGCCAGCAGCATCCGACAGGGCACAGATACGCAGTATTTT.

V gene TRBV7-2 combines with J gene TRBJ2-1; 7 nucleotides line up with TRBD1. This CDR3 comprises 15 residues. After removal of 2 bases from V and 7 bases from J, the junction contained 8 bases not matched to a gene. Germline CDR1 SGHTA, CDR2 FQGNSA. The CDR3 coding sequence is TGTGCCAGCAGCTTACAAGGGGGCTTCAGGAATGAGCAGTTCTTC. Translation gives CASSLQGGFRNEQFF.